What follows are 32 T cell receptor beta chains derived from one specimen sequenced in a study of cytomegalovirus exposure and HLA in healthy donors. Primers for the PCR totalled 60 Vbeta and 13 Jbeta. Data came from immunoSEQ multiplex PCR; TCRdb stores just in-frame clones and leaves some out. The sample's table shows roughly 80,000 clones. The sequencing input was PBMCs. The receptors originated from a girl between 10 and 17 years old in good health and CMV-seropositive.

This rearrangement joins TRBV15 to TRBJ2-5; TRBD2 matches at 11 bases. V trimming: 3 bases; J trimming: 3 bases; junction bases outside the gene matches: 9. The CDR3 is made up of 17 amino acids. Looked up from germline, CDR1 is LNHNV and CDR2 is YYDKDF (reference sequence). In nucleotides, the CDR3 is TGTGCCACCAGCAGCCATTCTAGCGGGGGGCCTGAAGAGACCCAGTACTTC. Encoded protein: CATSSHSSGGPEETQYF.

The chain employs TRBV23-1 and TRBJ2-7, with TRBD1 identical over 8 bases. TRBV23-1 counts as an open reading frame of uncertain function. Trimming removed 10 bases from V and 5 bases from J; junction bases left unmatched: 7. This CDR3 comprises 12 residues. The CDR3 region has the DNA TGCGCCAACCGACAGGGGATGGACGAGCAGTACGTC. It translates to CANRQGMDEQYV.

A note on this clone: At one boundary the junction diverges from the germline segment, which might be a read error. The chain carries TRBV18 and TRBJ2-1; 11 positions agree with TRBD2. Germline V lookup: CDR1 KGHSH, CDR2 LQKENI. The CDR3 has 14 amino acids. The CDR3: CASPPTTSGGPVFF. The CDR3 DNA is TGTGCCAGCCCACCCACCACTAGCGGGGGCCCTGTTTTCTTC.

The chain recombines TRBV4-3 with TRBJ2-2, with 13 positions matching TRBD2. There are 20 residues in the CDR3. V lost 0 bases and J lost 0; bases outside the gene matches: 7. CDR1 and CDR2 (germline): LGHNA, YSLEER. In nucleotides, the CDR3 is TGCGCCAGCAGCCAAGACAAAACTAGCGGGGGGGAACCGAACACCGGGGAGCTGTTTTTT. Translating gives CASSQDKTSGGEPNTGELFF.

This chain connects TRBV19 to TRBJ2-6; D gene uncertain. The V gene lost 3 bases and the J gene lost 0 bases, with 9 bases spanning the gap. The CDR3 has 16 amino acids. Germline CDR1 reads LNHDA; CDR2 reads SQIVND (reference sequence). DNA for the CDR3: TGTGCCAGTAGTATCTTTCGGAGCTCTGGGGCCAACGTCCTGACTTTC. Translating it yields CASSIFRSSGANVLTF.

The rearrangement links TRBV6-6 to TRBJ1-2; D ambiguous. V gave up 2 bases and J gave up 7 bases, with 11 bases separating them. The CDR3 has 13 residues. Germline CDR1 is MNHNY and CDR2 is SVGAGI (reference sequence). CDR3 coding DNA: TGTGCCAGCAGTTACACCATGGCCGTTGGCTACACCTTC. The encoded protein is CASSYTMAVGYTF.

The V gene is TRBV5-6, the J gene TRBJ2-7, with D perhaps matching TRBD2 (5 bases). This CDR3 is 15 amino acids long. The V gene's germline CDR1 is SGHDT and CDR2 YYEEEE. Trimming left V 2 bases short and J 2 bases short, with 14 bases between. This chain's CDR3 is CASSLGWARAYEQYF. The DNA of the CDR3 is TGTGCCAGCAGCTTAGGCTGGGCGCGGGCCTACGAGCAGTACTTC. Combining the CDR3 with reference TRBV5-6 and TRBJ2-7 gives the whole variable domain DAGVTQSPTHLIKTRGQQVTLRCSPKSGHDTVSWYQQALGQGPQFIFQYYEEEERQRGNFPDRFSGHQFPNYSSELNVNALLLGDSALYLCASSLGWARAYEQYFGPGTRLTVT.

The chain combines TRBV7-6 with TRBJ2-2; D remains unclear. The ends were cut back, 8 bases at V and 5 bases at J, with 6 bases in the middle. Per the germline V gene, CDR1 is SGHVS and CDR2 is FNYEAQ. The CDR3 is 11 amino acids. In DNA, the CDR3 is TGTGCCAGCCGGGTGACCGGGGAGCTGTTTTTT. As protein: CASRVTGELFF.

The chain is built from TRBV6-5 and TRBJ1-1; 7 bases line up with TRBD1. The CDR3 is 12 amino acids. V lost 5 bases, J lost 7 bases, and 4 bases stayed unmatched. Germline V gives CDR1 MNHEY, CDR2 SVGAGI. CDR3 in amino acids: CASSRQGIEAFF. The CDR3 DNA is TGTGCCAGCAGTAGACAGGGCATTGAAGCTTTCTTT.

Notes on this clone: The same CDR3 is also encoded by other DNA sequences in this sample. The chain links TRBV6-5 to TRBJ1-2; perhaps TRBD1 as D (6 bases). Germline CDR1 is MNHEY and CDR2 is SVGAGI. CDR3 length: 16 residues. V dropped 4 bases and J dropped 1 base, with 16 bases sitting between them. CDR3 sequence: CASSSRQAQGNYGYTF. The DNA for the CDR3 is TGTGCCAGCAGTTCACGACAGGCACAGGGTAACTATGGCTACACCTTC.

On this clone itself: The junction differs from germline at one of its ends, possibly a read error. The chain couples TRBV29-1 to TRBJ2-3; a weak D match, TRBD2 (6 bases). Germline CDR1 reads SQVTM; CDR2 reads ANQGSEA. CDR3 length: 14 residues. CDR3 sequence (DNA): TGCAGCGTCCCCAAAGCGGGCAACACAGATAAGCAGTATTTT. This gives the protein CSVPKAGNTDKQYF.

This chain uses TRBV4-3 with TRBJ1-1, with 8 bases identical to TRBD1. This CDR3 spans 14 amino acids. Germline loops: CDR1 LGHNA, CDR2 YSLEER. The J segment lost 1 base and the V segment lost 4 bases, leaving 2 bases of the junction unmatched. This CDR3 is CASSRDRTNTEAFF. DNA of the CDR3: TGCGCCAGCAGCCGGGACAGGACGAACACTGAAGCTTTCTTT.

This chain links TRBV19 with TRBJ1-3, with 10 bases fitting TRBD1. Germline V CDR1 and CDR2: LNHDA, SQIVND (reference sequence). J was trimmed by 0 bases and V by 3 bases; bases with no gene match: 8. This CDR3 spans 18 amino acids. CDR3 in DNA: TGTGCCAGTAGTATGGGGCGGACAGGGGGTCTCTCTGGAAACACCATATATTTT. Residues: CASSMGRTGGLSGNTIYF.

The rearrangement uses TRBV30 and TRBJ1-2; D remains unclear. With 0 bases removed from V and 3 bases from J, the gap between germline ends came to 5 bases. The V gene's germline CDR1 is GTSNPN and CDR2 SVGIG (reference sequence). CDR3 length: 12 residues. CDR3 loop: CAWSVSDYGYTF. CDR3 DNA: TGTGCCTGGAGTGTGTCGGACTATGGCTACACCTTC.

CDR3 in amino acids: CASSQSPSGGATDTQYF. DNA for the CDR3: TGCGCCAGCAGCCAATCTCCTAGCGGGGGGGCCACAGATACGCAGTATTTT. This chain joins TRBV4-3 and TRBJ2-3; 12 nucleotides line up with TRBD2. Per the germline V gene, CDR1 is LGHNA and CDR2 is YSLEER. After removal of 2 bases from V and 2 bases from J, the junction contained 5 bases not matched to a gene. The CDR3 is 17 residues long.

The chain recombines TRBV30 with TRBJ1-3; D is uncertain. Trimming shortened V by 5 bases and J by 0 bases, and 14 bases separated the two germline ends. The CDR3 sequence is 15 residues long. Per germline, CDR1 GTSNPN and CDR2 SVGIG (reference sequence). CDR3 protein: CAWGLSLSSGNTIYF. The CDR3, as DNA: TGTGCCTGGGGTCTCTCTCTTAGCTCTGGAAACACCATATATTTT.

This chain joins TRBV9 and TRBJ1-4; D ambiguous. CDR1 is SGDLS and CDR2 is YYNGEE in the germline V gene. V was pared by 4 bases and J by 6 bases, with 10 bases between. This CDR3 is 13 amino acids long. CDR3 DNA sequence: TGTGCCAGCAGCACGAGCGGGGATGAAAAACTGTTTTTT. This sequence encodes CASSTSGDEKLFF.

The V gene is TRBV13, the J gene TRBJ1-3, with D maybe TRBD1 (5 bases). The CDR3 has 16 residues. Germline V gene lookup returns CDR1 PRHDT and CDR2 FYEKMQ (reference sequence). V lost 5 bases and J lost 0, with 14 bases in between. The CDR3 protein is CASSPSSGDSGNTIYF. The CDR3 DNA follows: TGTGCCAGCAGCCCGTCCTCGGGGGACTCTGGAAACACCATATATTTT.

The chain uses TRBV5-4 and TRBJ2-7; 7 bases map to TRBD1. The length of the CDR3 is 14 residues. Germline V CDR1 and CDR2: SGHNT, YYREEE (reference sequence). V dropped 5 bases and J dropped 2; count of bases not matched to a gene: 7. The CDR3, as DNA: TGTGCCAGCAGATCCGGGACAGACCCCTACGAGCAGTACTTC. Its translation: CASRSGTDPYEQYF.

The chain is built from TRBV4-3 and TRBJ1-4; D gene ambiguous. The CDR3 is 15 residues long. V shed 1 base and J shed 0 bases, with 6 bases lying between them. Germline lookup yields CDR1 LGHNA and CDR2 YSLEER. The CDR3 reads CASSQGRATNEKLFF. CDR3 DNA sequence: TGCGCCAGCAGCCAAGGGCGGGCAACTAATGAAAAACTGTTTTTT.

The chain combines TRBV5-1 with TRBJ1-2; tentative D call: TRBD1 (6 bases). This CDR3 spans 16 amino acids. CDR1 is SGHRS and CDR2 is YFSETQ in the germline V gene. V lost 4 bases, J lost 2 bases, and 18 bases lay in between. In DNA, the CDR3 is TGCGCCAGCAGCCTTTACTTGACAGGCCGAAACTATGGCTACACCTTC. Residues: CASSLYLTGRNYGYTF.

DNA for the CDR3: TGCAGCGTCAAAAACCTACAGGGGGGGAACACTGAAGCTTTCTTT. It translates to CSVKNLQGGNTEAFF. V and J are TRBV29-1 and TRBJ1-1; TRBD1 matches at 8 bases. This CDR3 is built from 15 residues. V lost 6 bases to trimming and J lost 1 base; unmatched junction nucleotides: 10. Germline V gene lookup returns CDR1 SQVTM and CDR2 ANQGSEA.

The chain couples TRBV29-1 to TRBJ1-1, with D maybe TRBD1 (6 bases). CDR3 length equals 14 residues. Trimming took off 1 base at V and 11 bases at J, with 20 bases between the two ends. The germline V gene encodes CDR1 SQVTM and CDR2 ANQGSEA. In DNA, the CDR3 is TGCAGCGTTGAAGTACTGGACAGTTTTCGGTTGGCTTTCTTT. Translating it yields CSVEVLDSFRLAFF.

V gene TRBV11-2 combines with J gene TRBJ1-2; D is ambiguous. This CDR3 is 13 amino acids long. Trimming removed 2 bases at V and 0 bases at J, with 4 bases between. Germline V CDR1 and CDR2: SGHAT, FQNNGV. CDR3 region: CASSLSTNYGYTF. The CDR3 DNA sequence: TGTGCCAGCAGCTTATCTACTAACTATGGCTACACCTTC. The full variable domain, with the rest looked up from reference TRBV11-2 and TRBJ1-2, is EAGVAQSPRYKIIEKRQSVAFWCNPISGHATLYWYQQILGQGPKLLIQFQNNGVVDDSQLPKDRFSAERLKGVDSTLKIQPAKLEDSAVYLCASSLSTNYGYTFGSGTRLTVV.

J is TRBJ2-7 and V is TRBV7-2; D possibly corresponds to TRBD2 (5 bases). CDR3 length equals 15 residues. The germline V gene encodes CDR1 SGHTA and CDR2 FQGNSA. The germline V and J ends were trimmed by 5 bases and 3 bases, with 17 bases remaining between them. CDR3 loop: CASSRSAGVSYEQYF. The CDR3 region has the DNA TGTGCCAGCAGCCGCTCCGCCGGGGTGAGCTACGAGCAGTACTTC.

The rearrangement links TRBV5-1 to TRBJ1-4; maybe TRBD1 (6 bases). Trimming shortened V by 5 bases and J by 8 bases, and 19 bases separated the two germline ends. CDR3 length equals 15 residues. CDR1 SGHRS and CDR2 YFSETQ come from the germline V gene. The CDR3 region has the DNA TGCGCCAGCAGACTCCTTTACAGGGTAGAGGAAAAACTGTTTTTT. Encoded protein: CASRLLYRVEEKLFF.

The chain is built from TRBV4-1 and TRBJ2-1, with 8 positions matching TRBD2. Germline-derived CDR1 and CDR2 are MGHRA and YSYEKL. V lost 0 bases and J lost 8; bases outside the gene matches: 9. This CDR3 contains 16 residues. CDR3 sequence reads: CASSQDSRGGSDEQFF. The CDR3 nucleotides are TGCGCCAGCAGCCAAGATTCCCGGGGGGGGTCAGATGAGCAGTTCTTC.

V usage is TRBV5-4 and J usage is TRBJ2-7, with 8 bases lining up with TRBD1. The CDR3 is made up of 15 amino acids. The junction had 7 bases not matched to a gene; V was cut back by 3 bases and J by 2 bases. Germline values: CDR1 SGHNT, CDR2 YYREEE (reference sequence). CDR3 protein: CASSSPGTGAYEQYF. The DNA of the CDR3 is TGTGCCAGCAGCTCCCCCGGGACAGGCGCCTACGAGCAGTACTTC.

The chain links TRBV9 to TRBJ2-7; possibly TRBD1 for D (6 bases). V was trimmed by 0 bases and J by 3 bases, leaving 13 bases between them. Germline V gene lookup returns CDR1 SGDLS and CDR2 YYNGEE. The CDR3 runs to 15 residues. Written as DNA, the CDR3 is TGTGCCAGCAGCGTAGGGGTGGGGGCCGACTACGAGCAGTACTTC. Translation: CASSVGVGADYEQYF.

The rearrangement links TRBV4-1 to TRBJ2-7; 8 nucleotides match TRBD2. CDR1 and CDR2 (germline): MGHRA, YSYEKL. This CDR3 spans 16 amino acids. V was pared by 0 bases and J by 3 bases, with 7 bases of the junction left unmatched. CDR3 in amino acids: CASSQESGGSLYEQYF. The CDR3 bases are TGCGCCAGCAGCCAAGAAAGCGGGGGCAGTCTCTACGAGCAGTACTTC.

The rearrangement uses TRBV5-1 and TRBJ1-2; 10 bases map to TRBD1. J gave up 6 bases and V 4 bases, and 12 bases lay outside the gene matches. The CDR3 contains 16 residues. CDR1 SGHRS and CDR2 YFSETQ come from the germline V gene. This chain's CDR3 is CASSADRGRVDDGYTF. In DNA form, the CDR3 reads TGCGCCAGCAGCGCAGACAGGGGGCGTGTTGACGATGGCTACACCTTC.

The V call is TRBV19, the J call TRBJ1-2, with no clear D. Trimming shortened V by 1 base and J by 0 bases, and 9 bases separated the two germline ends. Per germline, CDR1 LNHDA and CDR2 SQIVND (reference sequence). The length of the CDR3 is 15 residues. The CDR3 is CASSIGGNTNYGYTF. CDR3 DNA: TGTGCCAGTAGTATAGGAGGCAACACTAACTATGGCTACACCTTC.